This T cell receptor (beta chain) was recovered during a study of blood T cells in healthy people across ages (dated by TCRdb to between 2014 and 2016). About the study as a whole: In model experiments, roughly one uniquely barcoded TCR beta cDNA molecule per two T cells was captured by template switching. The study measured age-related changes in TCR beta repertoire diversity using deep sequencing normalized with unique cDNA molecular identifiers. Four age groups were formed from the donors: young (average approximately 15 years), middle-aged (approximately 40), aged (approximately 60) and long-lived (roughly 81). Donors of different ages were randomly distributed across sequencing lanes to avoid experimental bias. Two additional independent replicas of 1 million unique cDNA reads from the same blood draw were analyzed for two donors (one aged 18 to 30 and one aged 80 or older). What the study reported, not specific to this receptor: The CMV infection status of donors was not known, potentially confounding age-related changes in expanded clonotypes. A strong correlation was found between observed TCR beta diversity and the percentage of naive T cells measured by flow cytometry. Observed TCR beta diversity per million T cells fell roughly linearly with age, and a significant reduction was already apparent by age approximately 41. Because profiling used bulk unsorted PBMCs, naive and antigen-experienced compartments could not be compared conclusively. Compared with the aged group, the long-lived group had more naive CD4+ T cells, fewer expanded clones and increased TCR diversity, suggesting age selection. Estimates of total diversity based on one million sequenced T cells were considered lower bounds and underestimates.

Preparation of the library involved 5' RACE. Sequencer: Illumina HiSeq 2500. A second PCR of 7 to 11 cycles was performed with a sample-barcoded 5' primer and a J-beta primer mix. A template-switch 5' adaptor carrying 12 random nucleotides introduced a unique molecular identifier onto each TCR beta cDNA molecule. Each sample yielded at least 2.5 million CDR3-containing paired-end reads. First-strand cDNA was synthesized from all RNA with the Mint cDNA synthesis kit, primed by a TRBC-specific oligonucleotide. Following uracil-DNA glycosylase treatment, a first 18-cycle PCR with universal primers M1SS and BC2_uni_R was performed on all cDNA. In the paper's pipeline: Normalization of each sample was performed by random selection of 1 million high-quality reads, each carrying a distinct molecular identifier. Instead of being binned into consensus sequences, reads that shared molecular identifiers were thrown out. CDR3 identification, clonotype clustering and error correction used MiTCR with a Q25 quality threshold and the strictest error-elimination algorithm. A nonparametric unseen species model with Euler transformation was used to estimate lower-bound total TCR beta diversity. In TCRdb, the public reads were trimmed at Q25 with fastp and aligned with MiXCR, with productive beta chains retained. Identical CDR3 proteins give one entry, which carries the most common genes and DNA. TCRdb, rather than the study authors, made the V and J calls. This sample lists about 1.4 million distinct CDR3 sequences; around 55% were detected once. The ten top clones hold about 6.7% of the sample.

The CDR3 spans 15 residues, from the cysteine through the phenylalanine. Only CDR3 DNA remains: 45 bases, in frame from the first base. V is pared back by 5 bases and J by 4 bases, with 17 bases lying between the germline termini. Remarks on this clonotype: Which antigen it targets is not known. The record has no base qualities; no much larger clone is one base away.

Systemically healthy Caucasian individuals from Russia, 39 in total and aged roughly 6 to 100 years, were included as donors. Around 10 milliliters of peripheral blood were collected from each donor into EDTA-treated Vacutainer tubes. Ficoll-Paque density-gradient centrifugation was used to isolate PBMCs, with at least 6.5 million per sample. Trizol reagent was used to extract total RNA from the PBMCs, yielding at least 6 micrograms per sample. For every donor, flow cytometry on a PBMC aliquot measured the percentage of naive CD45RAhigh/CD27high T cells. The V and J segments used are TRBV12-3 or TRBV12-4 and TRBJ1-1; 5 matching bases give a weak D call of TRBD1. The sample comprised blood. The clonotype originates from a man between 18 and 29 years old in good health. CDR3 region: CASSRDGLGVTEAFF. The DNA sequence is given as TGTGCCAGCAGTCGGGACGGGCTTGGTGTCACTGAAGCTTTCTTT.